The clone carrying this T cell receptor (beta chain) was found many times. CDR1 SGHVS and CDR2 FQNEAQ come from the germline V gene. Trimming cost V 4 bases and J 3 bases; bases outside gene matches: 4. CDR3 length: 14 residues. TCRdb re-analysed the 5' RACE reads in MiXCR, keeping a single row per CDR3 protein. The data contain 150,000 to 200,000 distinct CDR3 sequences, under 14% of them singletons. The data originate from a study of CD8 T cells in ankylosing spondylitis. The V call is TRBV7-8, the J call TRBJ2-7; TRBD1 matches at 9 bases. Sequencing input: blood, either unsorted or a sorted T cell fraction (not recorded which). This TCR was recovered from a male donor with ankylosing spondylitis or in good health (not recorded which). This CDR3 is CASSSGQGNYEQYF. DNA of the CDR3: TGTGCCAGCAGCTCGGGACAGGGAAACTACGAGCAGTACTTC.